This T cell receptor (beta chain) was profiled in a study of cytomegalovirus exposure and HLA in healthy donors. The ends lost 2 bases at V and 4 bases at J; junction bases unmatched: 6. Germline lookup yields CDR1 MNHEY and CDR2 SMNVEV (reference sequence). The CDR3 has 15 amino acids. PCR employed 60 Vbeta and 13 Jbeta primers. As processed by the authors: A later analysis tallied 87 million or so unique TCR beta chains, 9.5 million to 14 million of them shared. Method: immunoSEQ multiplex PCR; TCRdb's copy keeps in-frame clones and lacks some. That table furnishes V, J and clone size, whereas the DNA furnished D and trimming. Of more than 95,000 clones in the sample, 60% to 85% were seen once.

The origin of this receptor is a male donor in good health and CMV-seronegative. The genes are TRBV27 and TRBJ1-1; the match to TRBD1 covers 8 bases. Sequencing input: PBMCs. The CDR3 spells CASSLGQGAITEAFF. The DNA for the CDR3 is TGTGCCAGCAGTTTAGGTCAGGGGGCTATCACTGAAGCTTTCTTT.